The sequence of this T cell receptor beta chain was determined in a study of breast tumors, draining lymph nodes, adjacent tissues. Study-level points and caveats: Tumor and nontumor repertoires were significantly more similar in luminal-like than in basal-like breast cancer. The data were judged consistent with most tumor T cells coming from lymph node and expanding in tumor. Tumor TCR diversity was below lymph nodes but above nontumor tissue. That most tumor T cells come from lymph nodes remained unproven.

With V trimmed by 3 bases and J by 6 bases, 7 bases remained unmatched. The CDR3 runs to 14 residues. Germline V lookup: CDR1 DFQATT, CDR2 SNEGSKA (reference sequence). MiXCR, applied by TCRdb to the multiplex PCR reads, yields one record per CDR3 protein. The sample lists under 25,000 distinct CDR3 sequences; about 40% were seen once. This clonotype is medium-sized within its sample. What it recognizes is unknown. The chain couples TRBV20-1 to TRBJ1-4; TRBD1 agrees at 7 bases. The clonotype originates from a female donor with breast cancer. Some clones in this sample may be carry-over from other donors' samples. The sample consisted of breast tumor tissue. The CDR3 loop is CSASPTGEDEKLFF. The DNA for the CDR3 is TGCAGTGCTAGCCCCACAGGGGAAGATGAAAAACTGTTTTTT.